The following is a TCR beta chain sequence with its context. Its antigen is unknown. Base qualities were left out, and no much larger clone turns up one base away. This sample is part of a study of blood T cell repertoires in COVID-19 (dated by TCRdb to between 2020 and 2021). Context from the whole study: Samples from collaborators originated in the United States, Italy and Spain and spanned both the acute and convalescent phases of COVID-19. The prospective study material was composed of cDNA or gDNA derived from T cells, B-cell-depleted T cells, or PBMCs. Subjects who had been exposed to COVID-19, were actively infected with it, or had recovered from it provided the deeply sampled blood TCRbeta repertoires that made up the dataset. The repertoires were released in a freely available public database meant as a resource for research on the immune response to SARS-CoV-2. Samples came from the ongoing ImmuneRACE study (first 160 participants) plus 1,254 subjects from 6 global collaborators. Sample metadata almost always included a de-identified subject ID, COVID-19 status, age in years and sex. Where available, HLA class I and class II types were taken from metadata supplied by the sample provider and were not determined by assay-based typing.

TCRbeta CDR3 regions were amplified from genomic DNA using the immunoSEQ Assay, a bias-controlled multiplex PCR. The authors' analysis ran thus. Nucleated cell counts per sample were estimated from amplification of reference gene primers within the assay. To quantify the absolute abundance of each unique TCRbeta CDR3 rearrangement, sequence reads were collapsed and filtered. For each sample, productive Simpson clonality was calculated as the square root of Simpson's diversity index over productive rearrangements. TCRdb stores this immuneACCESS table with in-frame sequences only. Part of the clones is absent; in the studies checked, under half of the shortfall reflects unresolved V genes, and no reason is known for the rest. V and J calls plus clone size are reproduced from that table; the DNA served to infer D and trimming. The sample records more than 95,000 clones, approximately 84% of which are singletons. The ten biggest clones cover 9.5% to 15% of the sample.

Each collaborating institution followed its own protocols to collect whole blood in K2EDTA tubes. For TCRbeta analysis, collaborators shipped samples as frozen whole blood, isolated PBMCs, or DNA extracted from either of those sample types. General study outcomes and caveats: The amount of clinical and demographic metadata varied by source and participant and was provided uncurated.

The germline V gene encodes CDR1 GTSNPN and CDR2 SVGIG (reference sequence). Trimming at the junction amounts to 5 bases on V and 4 bases on J, and the germline ends lie 15 bases apart. The CDR3 sequence holds 14 residues, the cysteine and phenylalanine included. CDR3 DNA only is kept here, 42 bases in frame from base 1. The sequencing input was peripheral blood. The chain links TRBV30 with TRBJ1-5; the D gene is perhaps TRBD1, from 5 matching bases. This sequence originates from a human donor in a cohort sampled during active COVID-19. The DNA sequence follows: TGTGCCTGGGGGCGGGGCGGGAATAATCAGCCCCAGCATTTT. Its protein is CAWGRGGNNQPQHF.